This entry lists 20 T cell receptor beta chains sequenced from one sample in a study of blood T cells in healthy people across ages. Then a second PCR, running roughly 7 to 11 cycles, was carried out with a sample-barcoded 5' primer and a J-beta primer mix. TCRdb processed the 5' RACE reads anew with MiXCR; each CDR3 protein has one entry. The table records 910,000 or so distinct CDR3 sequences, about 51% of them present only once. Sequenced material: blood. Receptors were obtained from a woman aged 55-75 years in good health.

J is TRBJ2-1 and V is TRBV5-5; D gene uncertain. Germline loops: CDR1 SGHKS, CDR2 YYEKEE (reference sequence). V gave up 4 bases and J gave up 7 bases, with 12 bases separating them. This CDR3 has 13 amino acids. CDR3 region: CASSRSPWNEQFF. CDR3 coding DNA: TGTGCCAGCAGCAGGTCACCGTGGAATGAGCAGTTCTTC.

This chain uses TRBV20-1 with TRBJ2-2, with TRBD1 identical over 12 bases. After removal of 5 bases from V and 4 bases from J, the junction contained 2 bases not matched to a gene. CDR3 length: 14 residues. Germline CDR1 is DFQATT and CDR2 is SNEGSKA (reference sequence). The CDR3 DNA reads TGCAGTGCTCGGGACAGGGGGCGCACCGGGGAGCTGTTTTTT. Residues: CSARDRGRTGELFF.

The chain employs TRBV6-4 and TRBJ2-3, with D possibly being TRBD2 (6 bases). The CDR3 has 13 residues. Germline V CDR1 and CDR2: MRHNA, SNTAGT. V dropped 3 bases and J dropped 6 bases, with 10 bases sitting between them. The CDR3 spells CASSDTSWDTQYF. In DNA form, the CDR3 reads TGTGCCAGCAGTGATACTAGCTGGGATACGCAGTATTTT.

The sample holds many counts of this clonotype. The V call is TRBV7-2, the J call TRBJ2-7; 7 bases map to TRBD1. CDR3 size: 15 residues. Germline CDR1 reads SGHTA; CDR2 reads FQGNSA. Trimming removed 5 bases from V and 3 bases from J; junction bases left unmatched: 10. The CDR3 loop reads CASSLRQGWNYEQYF. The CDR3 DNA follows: TGTGCCAGCAGCCTGCGACAGGGATGGAACTACGAGCAGTACTTC.

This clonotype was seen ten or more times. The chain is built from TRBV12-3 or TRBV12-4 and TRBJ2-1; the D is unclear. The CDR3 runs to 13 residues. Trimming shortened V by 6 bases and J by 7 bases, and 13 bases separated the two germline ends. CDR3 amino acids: CASSMLPRNEQFF. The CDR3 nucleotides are TGTGCCAGCAGCATGCTCCCTAGGAATGAGCAGTTCTTC.

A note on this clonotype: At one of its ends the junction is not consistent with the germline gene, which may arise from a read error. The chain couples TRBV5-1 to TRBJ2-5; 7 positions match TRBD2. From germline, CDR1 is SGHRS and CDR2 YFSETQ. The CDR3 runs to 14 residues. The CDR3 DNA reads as TGCGTCAGCAGCTTGGAGGGAGGGGTGGAGACCCAGTACTTC. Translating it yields CVSSLEGGVETQYF.

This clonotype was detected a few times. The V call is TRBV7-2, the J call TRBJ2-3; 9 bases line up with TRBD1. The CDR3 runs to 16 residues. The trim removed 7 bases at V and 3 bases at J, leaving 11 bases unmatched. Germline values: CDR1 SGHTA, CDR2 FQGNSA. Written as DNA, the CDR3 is TGTGCCAGCAACATGGGGGGGACAGGGAAAACAGATACGCAGTATTTT. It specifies CASNMGGTGKTDTQYF.

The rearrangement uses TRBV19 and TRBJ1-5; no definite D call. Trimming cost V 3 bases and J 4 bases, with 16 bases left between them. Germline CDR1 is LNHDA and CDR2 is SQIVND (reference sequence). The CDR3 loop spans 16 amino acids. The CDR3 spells CASSISRPPQNQPQHF. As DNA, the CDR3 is TGTGCCAGTAGTATTAGCAGGCCGCCCCAGAATCAGCCCCAGCATTTT.

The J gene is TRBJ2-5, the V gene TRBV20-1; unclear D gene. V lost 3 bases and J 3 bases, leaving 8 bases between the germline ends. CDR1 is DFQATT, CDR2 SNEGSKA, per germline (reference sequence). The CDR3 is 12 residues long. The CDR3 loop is CSASRQEETQYF. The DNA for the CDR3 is TGCAGTGCTAGCAGGCAGGAAGAGACCCAGTACTTC.

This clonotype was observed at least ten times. The CDR3 protein is CSVASGAHEQYF. The CDR3, as DNA: TGCAGCGTTGCCTCTGGGGCCCACGAGCAGTACTTC. V is TRBV29-1 and J is TRBJ2-7, with D perhaps matching TRBD1 (5 bases). Trimming shortened V by 4 bases and J by 5 bases, and 12 bases separated the two germline ends. Germline CDR1 SQVTM, CDR2 ANQGSEA. The CDR3 consists of 12 residues.

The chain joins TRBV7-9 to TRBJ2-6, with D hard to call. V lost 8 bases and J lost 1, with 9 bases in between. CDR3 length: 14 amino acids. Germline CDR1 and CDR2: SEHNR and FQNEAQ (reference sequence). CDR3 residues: CASGDLSGANVLTF. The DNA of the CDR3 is TGTGCCAGCGGAGACTTGTCTGGGGCCAACGTCCTGACTTTC. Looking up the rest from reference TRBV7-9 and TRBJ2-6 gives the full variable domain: DTGVSQNPRHKITKRGQNVTFRCDPISEHNRLYWYRQTLGQGPEFLTYFQNEAQLEKSRLLSDRFSAERPKGSFSTLEIQRTEQGDSAMYLCASGDLSGANVLTFGAGSRLTVL.

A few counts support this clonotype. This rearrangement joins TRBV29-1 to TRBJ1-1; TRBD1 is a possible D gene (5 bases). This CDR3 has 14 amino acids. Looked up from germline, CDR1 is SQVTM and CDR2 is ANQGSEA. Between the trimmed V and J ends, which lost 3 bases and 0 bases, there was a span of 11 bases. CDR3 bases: TGCAGCGTTGATTCGGGACGGCTGAACACTGAAGCTTTCTTT. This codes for CSVDSGRLNTEAFF.

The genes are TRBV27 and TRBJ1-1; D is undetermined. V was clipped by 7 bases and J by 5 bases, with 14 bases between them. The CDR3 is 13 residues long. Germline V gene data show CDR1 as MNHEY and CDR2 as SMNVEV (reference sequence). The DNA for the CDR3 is TGTGCCAGCACCGAACGGGGATTTACTGAAGCTTTCTTT. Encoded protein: CASTERGFTEAFF.

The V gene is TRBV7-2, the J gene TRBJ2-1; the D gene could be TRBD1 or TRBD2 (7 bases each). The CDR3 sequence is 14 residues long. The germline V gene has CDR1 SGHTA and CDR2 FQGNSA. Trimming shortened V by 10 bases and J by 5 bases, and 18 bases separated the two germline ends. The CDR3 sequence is CATERDRVNNEQFF. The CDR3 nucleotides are TGTGCCACGGAGCGGGACAGAGTAAACAATGAGCAGTTCTTC.

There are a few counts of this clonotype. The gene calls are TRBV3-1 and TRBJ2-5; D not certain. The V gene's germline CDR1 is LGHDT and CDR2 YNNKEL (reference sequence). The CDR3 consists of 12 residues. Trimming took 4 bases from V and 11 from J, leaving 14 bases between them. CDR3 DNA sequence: TGTGCCAGCAGCCCCACTTACAATGAGCAGTACTTC. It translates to CASSPTYNEQYF.

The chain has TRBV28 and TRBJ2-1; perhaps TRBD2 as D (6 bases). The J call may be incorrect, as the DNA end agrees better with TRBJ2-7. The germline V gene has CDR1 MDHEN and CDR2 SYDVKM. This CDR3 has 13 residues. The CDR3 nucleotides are TGTGCCAGCGCGGGGACCCAGAGGGACGAGCAGTACTTC. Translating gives CASAGTQRDEQYF.

As DNA, the CDR3 is TGTGCCAGCCACCGCGGCGGGAGTGGAAGCTCCTACGAGCAGTACTTC. The encoded protein is CASHRGGSGSSYEQYF. V usage is TRBV3-1 and J usage is TRBJ2-7; TRBD2 matches 7 bases. V was pared by 8 bases and J by 0 bases, with 13 bases of the junction left unmatched. CDR1 LGHDT and CDR2 YNNKEL come from the germline V gene (reference sequence). This CDR3 comprises 16 residues.

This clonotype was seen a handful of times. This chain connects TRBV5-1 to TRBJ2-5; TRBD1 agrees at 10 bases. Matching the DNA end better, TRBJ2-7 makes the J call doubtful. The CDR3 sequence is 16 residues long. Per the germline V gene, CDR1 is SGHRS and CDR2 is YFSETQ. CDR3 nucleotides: TGCGCCAGCAGCTTGGAGGCCGGGACAGGGGTCTACGAGCAGTACTTC. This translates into CASSLEAGTGVYEQYF.

CDR3 in DNA: TGCGCCAGCAGCGCACAACCAAACTACGAGCAGTACTTC. Its protein product is CASSAQPNYEQYF. The rearrangement links TRBV5-1 to TRBJ2-5; no clear D gene. The DNA end favors TRBJ2-7, so the J call may be wrong. The germline gives CDR1 SGHRS, CDR2 YFSETQ. The CDR3 extends over 13 amino acids.

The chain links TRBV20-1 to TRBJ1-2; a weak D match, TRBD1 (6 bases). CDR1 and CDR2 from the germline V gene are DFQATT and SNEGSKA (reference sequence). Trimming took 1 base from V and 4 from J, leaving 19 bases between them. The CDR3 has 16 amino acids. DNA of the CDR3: TGCAGTGCTAGAGCCCCCGGCAGGGGAAAAACCTATGGCTACACCTTC. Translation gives CSARAPGRGKTYGYTF.